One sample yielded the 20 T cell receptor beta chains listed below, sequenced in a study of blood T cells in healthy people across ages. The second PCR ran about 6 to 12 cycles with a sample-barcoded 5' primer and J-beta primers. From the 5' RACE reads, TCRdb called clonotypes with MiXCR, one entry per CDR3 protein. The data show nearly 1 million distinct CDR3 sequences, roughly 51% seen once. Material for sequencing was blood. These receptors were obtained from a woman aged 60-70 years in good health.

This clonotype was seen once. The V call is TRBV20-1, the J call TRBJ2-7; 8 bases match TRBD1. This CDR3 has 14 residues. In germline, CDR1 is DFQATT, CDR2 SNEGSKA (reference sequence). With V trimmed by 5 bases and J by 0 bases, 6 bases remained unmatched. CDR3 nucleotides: TGCAGTGCTTCCGACAGGGGAATCTCCTACGAGCAGTACTTC. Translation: CSASDRGISYEQYF.

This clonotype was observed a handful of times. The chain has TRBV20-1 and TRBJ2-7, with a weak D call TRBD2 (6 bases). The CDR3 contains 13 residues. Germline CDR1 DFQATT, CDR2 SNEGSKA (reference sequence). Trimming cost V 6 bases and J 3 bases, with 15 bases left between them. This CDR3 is CSARTGSDYEQYF. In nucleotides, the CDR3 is TGCAGTGCGAGAACCGGGAGTGACTACGAGCAGTACTTC.

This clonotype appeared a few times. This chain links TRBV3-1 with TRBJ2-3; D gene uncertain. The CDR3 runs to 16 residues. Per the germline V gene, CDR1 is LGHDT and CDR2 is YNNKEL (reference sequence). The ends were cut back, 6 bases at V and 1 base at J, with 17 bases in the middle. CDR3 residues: CASRVGSARGTDTQYF. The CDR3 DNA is TGTGCCAGCAGAGTAGGCTCAGCTAGGGGCACAGATACGCAGTATTTT.

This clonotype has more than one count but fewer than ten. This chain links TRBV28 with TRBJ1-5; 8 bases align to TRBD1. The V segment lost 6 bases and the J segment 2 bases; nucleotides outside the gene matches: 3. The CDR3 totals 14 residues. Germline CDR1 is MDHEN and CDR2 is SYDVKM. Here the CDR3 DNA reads TGTGCCAGCAGAAACAGGGGGGGCAATCAGCCCCAGCATTTT. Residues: CASRNRGGNQPQHF.

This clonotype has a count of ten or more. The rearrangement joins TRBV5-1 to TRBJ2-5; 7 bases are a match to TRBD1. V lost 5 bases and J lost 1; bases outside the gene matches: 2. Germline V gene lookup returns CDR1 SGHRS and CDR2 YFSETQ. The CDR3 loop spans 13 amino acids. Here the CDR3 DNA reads TGCGCCAGCAGTCGGGACAGCCAAGAGACCCAGTACTTC. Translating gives CASSRDSQETQYF.

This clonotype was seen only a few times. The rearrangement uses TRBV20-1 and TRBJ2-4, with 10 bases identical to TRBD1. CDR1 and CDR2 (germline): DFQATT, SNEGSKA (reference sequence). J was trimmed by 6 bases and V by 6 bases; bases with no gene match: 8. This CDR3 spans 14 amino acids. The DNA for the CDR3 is TGCAGTGCCACCCCGGGACAGGGGATAAACATTCAGTACTTC. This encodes CSATPGQGINIQYF.

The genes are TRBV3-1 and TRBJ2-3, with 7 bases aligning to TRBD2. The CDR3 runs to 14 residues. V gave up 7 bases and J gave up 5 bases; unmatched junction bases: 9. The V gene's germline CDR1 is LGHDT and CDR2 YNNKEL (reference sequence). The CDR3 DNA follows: TGTGCCAGCATGCTGCGGGAGAGGAGAGATACGCAGTATTTT. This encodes CASMLRERRDTQYF.

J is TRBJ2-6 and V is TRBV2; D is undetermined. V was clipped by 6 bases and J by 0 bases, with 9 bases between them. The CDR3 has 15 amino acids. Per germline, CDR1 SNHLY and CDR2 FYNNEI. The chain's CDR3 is CASSKGVSGANVLTF. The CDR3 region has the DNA TGTGCCAGCAGCAAAGGAGTCTCTGGGGCCAACGTCCTGACTTTC.

CDR3 DNA: TGTGCCAGCAGCCAAGATCCAGGGGGTGGAAACACCATATATTTT. Its protein is CASSQDPGGGNTIYF. The rearrangement links TRBV4-2 to TRBJ1-3, with 7 positions matching TRBD1. Trimming cost V 0 bases and J 3 bases; bases outside gene matches: 2. CDR3 length equals 15 residues. Germline assignment: CDR1 LGHNA and CDR2 YNFKEQ.

Here the CDR3 DNA reads TGTGCCTGGAGCCGAGACCGTAGCGGGAGCAGTTACGAGCAGTACTTC. This encodes CAWSRDRSGSSYEQYF. This chain links TRBV30 with TRBJ2-5, with 9 bases that match TRBD2. The J call may be in error: the DNA end matches TRBJ2-7 better. Germline V gene sequence: CDR1 GTSNPN, CDR2 SVGIG (reference sequence). CDR3 length: 16 amino acids.

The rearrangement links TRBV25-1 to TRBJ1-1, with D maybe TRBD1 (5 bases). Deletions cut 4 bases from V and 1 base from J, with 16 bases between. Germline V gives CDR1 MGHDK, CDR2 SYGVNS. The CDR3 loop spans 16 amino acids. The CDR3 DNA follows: TGTGCCAGCAGTGGTAAGGTAGGGGCGCCGAACACTGAAGCTTTCTTT. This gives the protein CASSGKVGAPNTEAFF.

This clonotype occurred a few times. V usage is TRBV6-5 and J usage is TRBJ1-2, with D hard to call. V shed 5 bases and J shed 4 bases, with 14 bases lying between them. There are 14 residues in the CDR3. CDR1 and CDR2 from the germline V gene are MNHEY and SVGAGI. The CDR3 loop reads CASSPQKAFYGYTF. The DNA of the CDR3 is TGTGCCAGCAGTCCCCAAAAGGCCTTCTATGGCTACACCTTC.

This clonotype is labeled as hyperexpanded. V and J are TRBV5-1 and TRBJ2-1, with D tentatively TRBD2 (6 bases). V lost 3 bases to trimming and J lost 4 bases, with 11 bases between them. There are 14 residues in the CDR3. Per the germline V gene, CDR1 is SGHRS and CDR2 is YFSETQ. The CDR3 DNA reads TGCGCCAGCAGCTCCGGGAGCGGATACAATGAGCAGTTCTTC. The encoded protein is CASSSGSGYNEQFF. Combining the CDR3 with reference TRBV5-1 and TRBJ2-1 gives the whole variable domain KAGVTQTPRYLIKTRGQQVTLSCSPISGHRSVSWYQQTPGQGLQFLFEYFSETQRNKGNFPGRFSGRQFSNSRSEMNVSTLELGDSALYLCASSSGSGYNEQFFGPGTRLTVL.

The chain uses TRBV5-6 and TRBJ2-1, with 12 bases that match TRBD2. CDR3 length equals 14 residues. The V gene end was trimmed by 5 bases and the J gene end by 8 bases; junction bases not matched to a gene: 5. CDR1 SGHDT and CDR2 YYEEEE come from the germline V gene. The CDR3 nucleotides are TGTGCCAGCAGGACTAGCGGGAGATTTGATGAGCAGTTCTTC. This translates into CASRTSGRFDEQFF.

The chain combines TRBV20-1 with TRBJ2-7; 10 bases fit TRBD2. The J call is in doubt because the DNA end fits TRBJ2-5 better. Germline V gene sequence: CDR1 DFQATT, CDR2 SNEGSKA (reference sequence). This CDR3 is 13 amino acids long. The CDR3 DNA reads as TGCAGTGCTTCTCGACTAGCGGGAGAGACCCAGTACTTC. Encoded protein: CSASRLAGETQYF.

In nucleotides, the CDR3 is TGTGCCAGCAGTCCCGTCCCCGGGGAGCTGTTTTTT. It yields the protein CASSPVPGELFF. The chain combines TRBV12-3 or TRBV12-4 with TRBJ2-2; D is undetermined. Trimming took 5 bases from V and 6 from J, leaving 7 bases between them. CDR3 length: 12 amino acids.

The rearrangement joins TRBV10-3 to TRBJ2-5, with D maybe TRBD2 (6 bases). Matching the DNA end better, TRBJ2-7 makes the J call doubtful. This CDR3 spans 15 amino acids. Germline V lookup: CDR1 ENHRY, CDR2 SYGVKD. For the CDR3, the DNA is TGTGCCATCAGTGAGTCGATAGCGGTGGCCTACGAGCAGTACTTC. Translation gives CAISESIAVAYEQYF.

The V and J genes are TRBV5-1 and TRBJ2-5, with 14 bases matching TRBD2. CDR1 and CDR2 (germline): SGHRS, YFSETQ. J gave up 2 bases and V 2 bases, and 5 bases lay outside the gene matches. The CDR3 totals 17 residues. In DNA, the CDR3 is TGCGCCAGCAGCTTCGGGACTAGCGGGAGTCGGCAAGAGACCCAGTACTTC. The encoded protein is CASSFGTSGSRQETQYF.

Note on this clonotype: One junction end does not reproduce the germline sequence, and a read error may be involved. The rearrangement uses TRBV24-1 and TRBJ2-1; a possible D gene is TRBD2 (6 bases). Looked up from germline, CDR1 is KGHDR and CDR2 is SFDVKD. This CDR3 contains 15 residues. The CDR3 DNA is TGTGCCACGAGTGATCGCCGATCCGGGAGACATGAGCAGTTCTTC. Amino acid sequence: CATSDRRSGRHEQFF.

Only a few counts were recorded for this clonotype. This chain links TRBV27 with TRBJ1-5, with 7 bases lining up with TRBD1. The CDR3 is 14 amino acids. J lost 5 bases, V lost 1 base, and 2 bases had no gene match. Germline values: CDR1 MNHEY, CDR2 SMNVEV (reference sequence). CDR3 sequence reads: CASSLLGGYQPQHF. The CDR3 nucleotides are TGTGCCAGCAGTTTATTAGGGGGCTATCAGCCCCAGCATTTT.